Each of the 6 T cell receptor beta chains below was sequenced from the same sample in a study of T cells after posttransplantation cyclophosphamide. Busulfan-fludarabine conditioning, marrow transplant, and cyclophosphamide on days +3 and +4 were administered. Measured with immunoSEQ multiplex PCR; TCRdb has only the in-frame clones, and not every one. The table records 5,000 to 7,500 clones, around 75% of them present only once. Sequencing was performed on PBMCs, taken just under 1,500 days after allogeneic stem cell transplant with posttransplant cyclophosphamide. The source is a young adult male patient who received an allogeneic stem cell transplant from a related donor, was CMV-positive, and had acute GVHD only. The T cells may come from the graft donor.

The rearrangement links TRBV27 to TRBJ1-5; D is unresolved. V dropped 5 bases and J dropped 5 bases, with 10 bases sitting between them. This CDR3 spans 13 amino acids. Germline V gene data show CDR1 as MNHEY and CDR2 as SMNVEV (reference sequence). The CDR3 sequence: CASSPRQYQPQHF. CDR3 sequence (DNA): TGTGCCAGCAGTCCCCGCCAGTATCAGCCCCAGCATTTT.

As DNA, the CDR3 is TGTGCCAGCACCGGTAGTCTAGCGGAAGAGACCCAGTACTTC. Residues: CASTGSLAEETQYF. This chain joins TRBV6-5 and TRBJ2-5; 7 bases match TRBD2. V trimming: 7 bases; J trimming: 3 bases; junction bases outside the gene matches: 8. Germline CDR1 is MNHEY and CDR2 is SVGAGI. The CDR3 covers 14 residues.

This rearrangement joins TRBV4-3 to TRBJ1-4, with D tentatively TRBD1 (6 bases). V lost 0 bases and J 8 bases, leaving 13 bases between the germline ends. There are 15 residues in the CDR3. Germline V gene lookup returns CDR1 LGHNA and CDR2 YSLEER. The DNA of the CDR3 is TGCGCCAGCAGCCAAGATGTACAGGGCCCCGAAAAACTGTTTTTT. This encodes CASSQDVQGPEKLFF.

Concerning this clone: At one end the junction does not follow the germline gene, possibly because of a read error. The gene calls are TRBV4-3 and TRBJ2-4, with 7 bases lining up with TRBD2. Germline values: CDR1 LGHNA, CDR2 YSLEER. This CDR3 has 14 amino acids. The CDR3 protein is CASSQGLAQNIQYF. DNA of the CDR3: TGCGCCAGCAGCCAAGGACTAGCCCAAAACATTCAGTACTTC.

This clone appeared once. The chain carries TRBV5-1 and TRBJ2-7; 9 nucleotides align to TRBD2. Per germline, CDR1 SGHRS and CDR2 YFSETQ. The CDR3 runs to 16 residues. Trimming removed 2 bases from V and 2 bases from J; junction bases left unmatched: 8. The chain's CDR3 is CASSFDSGGQTYEQYF. The CDR3 DNA reads TGCGCCAGCAGCTTCGATAGCGGGGGTCAAACCTACGAGCAGTACTTC.

The J gene is TRBJ1-1, the V gene TRBV7-9; D call uncertain. Trimming removed 5 bases at V and 2 bases at J, with 12 bases between. The V gene's germline CDR1 is SEHNR and CDR2 FQNEAQ (reference sequence). CDR3 length: 14 amino acids. This CDR3 is CASSQRGANTEAFF. CDR3 nucleotide sequence: TGTGCCAGCAGCCAACGGGGTGCAAACACTGAAGCTTTCTTT.